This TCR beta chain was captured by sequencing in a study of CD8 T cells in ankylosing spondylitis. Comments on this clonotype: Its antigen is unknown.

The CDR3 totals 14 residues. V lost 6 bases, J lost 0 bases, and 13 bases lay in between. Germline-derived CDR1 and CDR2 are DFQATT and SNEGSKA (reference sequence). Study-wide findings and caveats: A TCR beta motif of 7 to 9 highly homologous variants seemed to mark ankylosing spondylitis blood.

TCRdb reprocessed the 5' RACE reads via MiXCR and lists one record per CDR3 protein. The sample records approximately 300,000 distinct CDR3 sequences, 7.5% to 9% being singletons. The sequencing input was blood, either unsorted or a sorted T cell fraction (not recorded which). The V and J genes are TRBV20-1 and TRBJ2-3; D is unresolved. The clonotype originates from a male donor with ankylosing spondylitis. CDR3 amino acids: CSAHDKTSTDTQYF. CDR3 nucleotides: TGCAGTGCCCACGATAAGACAAGCACAGATACGCAGTATTTT.